Listed below are T cell receptor beta chains from one sample, sequenced in a study of OX40 agonist ivuxolimab in advanced cancers. Profiled with immunoSEQ multiplex PCR; TCRdb holds only in-frame clones, not every one. The sample holds more than 80,000 clones, about 90% seen once. Sequenced here: CD4+ or CD8+ T cells sorted from blood, sampled in a trial of the OX40 agonist ivuxolimab. All receptors derive from an adult with an advanced solid tumor such as melanoma, head and neck, liver or kidney cancer. Both conserved end residues are part of each CDR3. D genes are given only for firm matches. A clone size is listed for some rows: how often the clone was seen (once, few, many), or a class if it is expanded.

size	J	V	length	D	CDR3	DNA
-	TRBJ2-1	TRBV30	14	TRBD2	CAWIAGGRGNEQFF	TGTGCCTGGATAGCGGGGGGGCGAGGCAATGAGCAGTTCTTC
-	TRBJ1-6	TRBV5-1	13	-	CASSSSYNSPLHF	TGCGCCAGCAGCAGCTCCTATAATTCACCCCTCCACTTT
-	TRBJ2-3	TRBV30	15	TRBD2	CAWSVLADYTDTQYF	TGTGCCTGGAGTGTACTAGCGGATTACACAGATACGCAGTATTTT
-	TRBJ2-2	TRBV27	14	-	CASSGLASRGELFF	TGTGCCAGCAGTGGGCTAGCGTCTCGCGGGGAGCTGTTTTTT
-	TRBJ1-5	TRBV9	13	-	CASSAIGNQPQHF	TGTGCCAGCAGCGCGATTGGCAATCAGCCCCAGCATTTT
few	TRBJ2-3	TRBV9	15	-	CASSVEFGSTDTQYF	TGTGCCAGCAGCGTAGAGTTCGGAAGCACAGATACGCAGTATTTT
-	TRBJ1-5	TRBV6-1	17	-	CASSEEGVPYSNQPQHF	TGTGCCAGCAGTGAAGAGGGGGTCCCTTATAGCAATCAGCCCCAGCATTTT
once	TRBJ2-6	TRBV5-4	17	TRBD2	CASSSIAGGPGANVLTF	TGTGCCAGCAGCTCTATAGCGGGGGGGCCTGGGGCCAACGTCCTGACTTTC
-	TRBJ2-7	TRBV13	15	TRBD1	CASSLMGQVSYEQYF	TGTGCCAGCAGCTTAATGGGACAGGTCTCCTACGAGCAGTACTTC
few	TRBJ1-1	TRBV9	14	-	CASSVSGVNTEAFF	TGTGCCAGCAGCGTAAGCGGGGTGAACACTGAAGCTTTCTTT
-	TRBJ1-1	TRBV9	13	-	CASNPTGNTEAFF	TGTGCCAGCAACCCCACAGGGAACACTGAAGCTTTCTTT
-	TRBJ2-3	TRBV7-3	14	TRBD2	CASSLVGGRDTQYF	TGTGCCAGCAGCTTAGTGGGAGGGAGAGATACGCAGTATTTT
-	TRBJ1-2	TRBV28	15	-	CASTLFYGTPYGYTF	TGTGCCAGCACCCTCTTCTACGGGACGCCCTATGGCTACACCTTC
-	TRBJ1-5	TRBV12-5	14	-	CASGIAPRGLAQHF	TGTGCTAGTGGTATCGCGCCCAGGGGACTTGCCCAGCATTTT
-	TRBJ2-1	TRBV27	14	TRBD2	CASRQAGIGSEQFF	TGTGCCAGCAGGCAAGCGGGGATAGGGAGTGAGCAGTTCTTC
-	TRBJ1-2	TRBV9	13	-	CASSVGQNYGYTF	TGTGCCAGCAGCGTAGGACAGAACTATGGCTACACCTTC
-	TRBJ1-1	TRBV18	16	-	CASSPSNPGSDTEAFF	TGTGCCAGCTCACCTTCAAATCCGGGGTCGGACACTGAAGCTTTCTTT
-	TRBJ1-5	TRBV5-1	16	TRBD1	CASSVGDSYSNQPQHF	TGCGCCAGCAGCGTGGGGGACAGTTATAGCAATCAGCCCCAGCATTTT
-	TRBJ2-2	TRBV6-5	14	-	CASSYNQGLRELFF	TGTGCCAGCAGTTACAATCAGGGTCTTAGGGAGCTGTTTTTT
-	TRBJ1-1	TRBV7-2	14	-	CASSLVSGDTEAFF	TGTGCCAGCAGCTTAGTTTCGGGCGACACTGAAGCTTTCTTT
-	TRBJ1-2	TRBV5-5	13	-	CASSLRAGYGYTF	TGTGCCAGCAGCTTGAGGGCAGGCTATGGCTACACCTTC
-	TRBJ1-1	TRBV11-3	13	-	CASSLVRPSEAFF	TGTGCCAGCAGCTTGGTCAGGCCTTCTGAAGCTTTCTTT
-	TRBJ1-5	TRBV19	14	-	CASSIWGSYQPQHF	TGTGCCAGTAGTATTTGGGGTTCGTATCAGCCCCAGCATTTT
-	TRBJ2-3	TRBV4-1	15	-	CASSQVIEGTDTQYF	TGCGCCAGCAGCCAAGTTATCGAGGGCACAGATACGCAGTATTTT
-	TRBJ2-3	TRBV15	16	-	CATSRGVAFPTDTQYF	TGTGCCACCAGCAGGGGAGTAGCCTTCCCCACAGATACGCAGTATTTT
-	TRBJ1-2	TRBV11-2	15	-	CASSLDPQGFTPYTF	TGTGCCAGCAGCTTAGATCCCCAGGGATTTACTCCCTACACCTTC